The rows below give T cell receptor beta chains drawn from one sample of a study of control samples from healthy donors and cancer patients. Sequenced by immunoSEQ multiplex PCR; TCRdb stores in-frame clones only, minus some. The sample includes under 70,000 clones, approximately 90% of them seen just once. Sequenced material: PBMCs. All receptors come from a woman between 50 and 59 years old with colorectal cancer. The CDR3 runs from the conserved cysteine through the conserved F or W. Fields, in order: clone size, D gene, V gene, J gene, CDR3 protein, CDR3 DNA. D genes are given only for firm matches. Rows give clone size only sometimes, using once, few, many, or a class for an expanded clone.

clone size: -; D gene: -; V gene: TRBV3-1/TRBV3-2; J gene: TRBJ1-1; CDR3 protein: CASSLTEGTEAFF; CDR3 DNA: TGTGCCAGCAGCCTGACGGAGGGCACTGAAGCTTTCTTT
clone size: -; D gene: -; V gene: TRBV5-1; J gene: TRBJ1-3; CDR3 protein: CASSLTSRADGNTIYF; CDR3 DNA: TGCGCCAGCAGCTTGACTTCCAGGGCGGATGGAAACACCATATATTTT
clone size: -; D gene: TRBD1; V gene: TRBV6-1; J gene: TRBJ1-5; CDR3 protein: CASSDPDRPLQPQHF; CDR3 DNA: TGTGCCAGCAGTGACCCGGACAGGCCCTTACAGCCCCAGCATTTT
clone size: -; D gene: TRBD1; V gene: TRBV5-1; J gene: TRBJ1-4; CDR3 protein: CASSPQGGTNEKLFF; CDR3 DNA: TGCGCCAGCAGCCCGCAGGGGGGCACTAATGAAAAACTGTTTTTT
clone size: -; D gene: -; V gene: TRBV21-1; J gene: TRBJ1-5; CDR3 protein: CASSKAGFPGGQPQHF; CDR3 DNA: TGTGCCAGCAGCAAAGCCGGCTTCCCGGGAGGTCAGCCCCAGCATTTT
clone size: -; D gene: TRBD2; V gene: TRBV2; J gene: TRBJ2-1; CDR3 protein: CASSRTLSLAGLVNEQFF; CDR3 DNA: TGTGCCAGCAGCCGAACACTCTCACTAGCGGGATTAGTGAATGAGCAGTTCTTC
clone size: -; D gene: TRBD2; V gene: TRBV7-9; J gene: TRBJ2-1; CDR3 protein: CASSPKGLAGGKSHEQFF; CDR3 DNA: TGTGCCAGCAGCCCGAAGGGACTAGCGGGAGGGAAATCACATGAGCAGTTCTTC
clone size: -; D gene: TRBD1; V gene: TRBV30; J gene: TRBJ1-1; CDR3 protein: CAWARTGSTEAFF; CDR3 DNA: TGTGCCTGGGCCCGGACAGGGAGCACTGAAGCTTTCTTT
clone size: -; D gene: -; V gene: TRBV20-1; J gene: TRBJ1-5; CDR3 protein: CSASIRARQPQHF; CDR3 DNA: TGCAGTGCTAGTATCCGGGCTCGACAGCCCCAGCATTTT
clone size: -; D gene: -; V gene: TRBV18; J gene: TRBJ2-5; CDR3 protein: CASSPGELQETQYF; CDR3 DNA: TGTGCCAGCTCACCAGGAGAATTGCAAGAGACCCAGTACTTC
clone size: -; D gene: -; V gene: TRBV5-1; J gene: TRBJ2-3; CDR3 protein: CASSSKFQNRTDTQYF; CDR3 DNA: TGCGCCAGCAGCTCTAAATTCCAGAACCGCACAGATACGCAGTATTTT
clone size: -; D gene: -; V gene: TRBV6-2/TRBV6-3; J gene: TRBJ2-5; CDR3 protein: CASSYVPWSTLEETQYF; CDR3 DNA: TGTGCCAGCAGTTACGTGCCCTGGAGCACCCTGGAAGAGACCCAGTACTTC
clone size: -; D gene: TRBD1; V gene: TRBV19; J gene: TRBJ2-5; CDR3 protein: CASRRTGGKETQYF; CDR3 DNA: TGTGCCAGTAGGAGGACAGGGGGCAAGGAGACCCAGTACTTC
clone size: -; D gene: -; V gene: TRBV5-4; J gene: TRBJ2-1; CDR3 protein: CASSPGDSSYNEQFF; CDR3 DNA: TGTGCCAGCAGCCCCGGGGATAGCTCCTACAATGAGCAGTTCTTC
clone size: -; D gene: -; V gene: TRBV6-4; J gene: TRBJ2-3; CDR3 protein: CASFPPPAGDHTDTQYF; CDR3 DNA: TGTGCCAGCTTCCCGCCCCCGGCAGGCGACCATACAGATACGCAGTATTTT
clone size: once; D gene: TRBD2; V gene: TRBV6-2/TRBV6-3; J gene: TRBJ2-7; CDR3 protein: CASSQGPSGRLVSGEQYF; CDR3 DNA: TGTGCCAGCAGCCAAGGTCCTAGCGGGAGACTAGTGTCCGGCGAGCAGTACTTC
clone size: -; D gene: TRBD1; V gene: TRBV5-6; J gene: TRBJ1-1; CDR3 protein: CASSWNQQGAIPEAFF; CDR3 DNA: TGTGCCAGCAGCTGGAATCAACAGGGGGCGATTCCCGAAGCTTTCTTT
clone size: -; D gene: -; V gene: TRBV10-3; J gene: TRBJ1-2; CDR3 protein: CAISEMGTLDGYTF; CDR3 DNA: TGTGCCATCAGTGAGATGGGGACCTTGGATGGCTACACCTTC